This T cell receptor beta chain is from a study of tumor-infiltrating lymphocytes in primary liver carcinoma. Taking about 19-32 mg of unsorted bulk tissue, the authors co-extracted RNA and DNA. The V gene lost 3 bases and the J gene lost 2 bases, with 14 bases spanning the gap. The CDR3 extends over 14 amino acids. CDR1 and CDR2 (germline): SQVTM, ANQGSEA. Many counts were recorded for this clonotype. Using a constant-region primer together with ProtoScript II reverse transcriptase, TCR beta cDNA was made from about 490 ng of total RNA. Employing slightly modified ARM-PCR, three nested multiplex PCR rounds were run, and these gave rise to the TCR beta libraries. Two initial PCR rounds of ten to eleven cycles each paired TRBV1-TRBV30 forward primers with a C-beta reverse primer. TCRdb called the multiplex PCR reads again in MiXCR, with one record for every CDR3 protein. The sample has around 120,000 distinct CDR3 sequences, around 70% seen once; the top ten hold around 8.1%.

V is TRBV29-1 and J is TRBJ2-7, with TRBD1 as a possible D gene (6 bases). The sample taken for sequencing was tumor-adjacent normal liver tissue. This TCR was sampled from a woman aged 55-75 years with primary liver carcinoma and hepatitis B virus infection. Here the CDR3 DNA reads TGCAGCGTTGATGGGCCGACAGGTACCTACGAGCAGTACTTC. As protein: CSVDGPTGTYEQYF.